The T cell receptor beta chain described here comes from a study of cytomegalovirus exposure and HLA in healthy donors. Study-wide results and limits: The study labeled 164 TCR beta chains cytomegalovirus-associated.

On this clone itself: Its specificity is not known.

TCRdb's table, derived via immunoSEQ multiplex PCR, lists solely in-frame clones and lacks some. The table has some 140,000 clones, about 88% seen once. The source of this sequence is a man younger than 35 in good health and CMV-seropositive. Sequencing was carried out using PBMCs.

This CDR3 is CAISGGEGPTMQYF. The CDR3 DNA is TGTGCCATCAGTGGAGGGGAGGGCCCTACGATGCAGTACTTC. The chain couples TRBV10-3 to TRBJ2-7; 7 bases line up with TRBD2. The V gene end was trimmed by 4 bases and the J gene end by 9 bases; junction bases not matched to a gene: 12. This CDR3 region has 14 residues. CDR1 is ENHRY and CDR2 is SYGVKD in the germline V gene.